Included here is one TCR beta chain sequence, with context. Its antigen is undetermined. The V gene's germline CDR1 is SNHLY and CDR2 FYNNEI. J lost 2 bases, V lost 8 bases, and 8 bases had no gene match. The CDR3 contains 14 residues. The data are from a study of cytomegalovirus exposure and HLA in healthy donors. The PCR made use of 60 Vbeta and 13 Jbeta primers. In the source study's methods: Counted up in a later analysis, unique TCR beta chains came to about 80 million, with about 10 million shared. Sequencing used immunoSEQ multiplex PCR; TCRdb keeps in-frame clones, though not all of them. V, J and clone size reflect that table, while D and trimming were determined from the DNA. The sample shows 87,000 or so clones, over 70% of them seen only once. Overall study findings and caveats: Later analysis found that TCR beta chains associated with HLA were more clonally expanded than other, equally common chains. In a later analysis, V- and J-gene trimming of beta chains associated with a DCLRE1C missense variant, replicated independently.

Sequenced: PBMCs. The TCR was taken from a woman between 40 and 50 years old in good health and CMV-seronegative. The chain couples TRBV2 to TRBJ2-7, with 8 bases lining up with TRBD1. Here the CDR3 reads CASSDRALPYEQYF. The DNA of the CDR3 is TGTGCCAGCTCGGACAGGGCTTTACCCTACGAGCAGTACTTC.